These 5 T cell receptor beta chains share one sample of origin, sequenced in a study of blood T cell repertoires in COVID-19. Assay used: immunoSEQ multiplex PCR; TCRdb lists only in-frame clones, some missing. The table has hundreds of thousands of clones, under 90% seen once; the top ten hold over 1.5%. The sample taken for sequencing was peripheral blood. These receptors were collected from a woman under 40 with COVID-19, enrolled during active disease.

The genes are TRBV18 and TRBJ1-1; the D gene is possibly TRBD1 (5 bases). The CDR3 runs 14 residues. The V end lost 3 bases, the J end lost 4 bases, and 12 bases lay between the germline ends. CDR1 and CDR2 from the germline V gene are KGHSH and LQKENI. CDR3 in DNA: TGTGCCAGCTCACCGCCAGGGTTGAGCACTGAAGCTTTCTTT. Translating it yields CASSPPGLSTEAFF.

The J gene is TRBJ1-1, the V gene TRBV6-5; D remains unclear. The germline CDR1 and CDR2 sequences are MNHEY and SVGAGI. V was pared by 6 bases and J by 6 bases, with 17 bases between. CDR3 length: 14 amino acids. This CDR3 is CASRGVTAGAEAFF. CDR3 nucleotides: TGTGCCAGCAGGGGAGTGACGGCTGGAGCTGAAGCTTTCTTT.

With respect to this clone: One end of the junction varies from germline; a read error may be responsible. The chain couples TRBV7-9 to TRBJ1-1; D unclear. Germline CDR1 SEHNR, CDR2 FQNEAQ (reference sequence). The CDR3 is made up of 8 amino acids. The DNA for the CDR3 is TGTGCCAGCAGCCGGGGAGGGTTT. Translating it yields CASSRGGF.

This clone was seen only once. The chain employs TRBV18 and TRBJ2-7; tentatively, D is TRBD2 (5 bases). Germline V gene data show CDR1 as KGHSH and CDR2 as LQKENI. This CDR3 contains 13 residues. Trimming stripped 6 bases from V and 5 bases from J, with 14 bases between. CDR3 region: CASSLSYGDEQYF. In nucleotides, the CDR3 is TGTGCCAGCTCCCTCTCTTACGGGGACGAGCAGTACTTC.

This clone was counted a single time. The CDR3: CASSLAQARYSPLHF. The DNA of the CDR3 is TGTGCCAGCAGCTTAGCACAGGCCCGTTATTCACCCCTCCACTTT. The chain uses TRBV7-2 and TRBJ1-6; D may be TRBD1 (5 bases). V lost 0 bases and J 8 bases, leaving 11 bases between the germline ends. The CDR3 has 15 amino acids. The germline V gene has CDR1 SGHTA and CDR2 FQGNSA.